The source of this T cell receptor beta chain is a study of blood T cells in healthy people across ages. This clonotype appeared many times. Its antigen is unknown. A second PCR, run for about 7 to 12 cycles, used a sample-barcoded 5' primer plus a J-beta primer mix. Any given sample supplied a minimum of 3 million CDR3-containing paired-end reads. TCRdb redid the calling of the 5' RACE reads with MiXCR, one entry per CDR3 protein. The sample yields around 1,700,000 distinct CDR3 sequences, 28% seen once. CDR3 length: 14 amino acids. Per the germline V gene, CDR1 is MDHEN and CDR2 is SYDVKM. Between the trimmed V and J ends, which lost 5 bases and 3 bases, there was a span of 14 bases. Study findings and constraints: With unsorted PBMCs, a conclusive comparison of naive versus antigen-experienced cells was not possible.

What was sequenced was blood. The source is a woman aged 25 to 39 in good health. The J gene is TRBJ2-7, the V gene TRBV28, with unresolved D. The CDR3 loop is CASSHKFRHYEQYF. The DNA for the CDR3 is TGTGCCAGCAGTCACAAATTTAGGCACTACGAGCAGTACTTC.